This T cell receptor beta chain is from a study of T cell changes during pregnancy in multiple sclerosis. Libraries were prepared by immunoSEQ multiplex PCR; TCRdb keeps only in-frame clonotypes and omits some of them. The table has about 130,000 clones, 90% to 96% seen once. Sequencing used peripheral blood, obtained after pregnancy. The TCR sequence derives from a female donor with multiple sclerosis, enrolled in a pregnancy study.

Written as DNA, the CDR3 is TGTGCCAGCAGCGCCCCCTCGACAGGGTTTTACTCTGGGGCCAACGTCCTGACTTTC. Translating gives CASSAPSTGFYSGANVLTF. V is TRBV9 and J is TRBJ2-6; 7 bases map to TRBD1. The V gene end was trimmed by 3 bases and the J gene end by 0 bases; junction bases not matched to a gene: 12. Germline V CDR1 and CDR2: SGDLS, YYNGEE. The CDR3 sequence is 19 residues long. Looking up the rest from reference TRBV9 and TRBJ2-6 gives the full variable domain: DSGVTQTPKHLITATGQRVTLRCSPRSGDLSVYWYQQSLDQGLQFLIQYYNGEERAKGNILERFSAQQFPDLHSELNLSSLELGDSALYFCASSAPSTGFYSGANVLTFGAGSRLTVL.